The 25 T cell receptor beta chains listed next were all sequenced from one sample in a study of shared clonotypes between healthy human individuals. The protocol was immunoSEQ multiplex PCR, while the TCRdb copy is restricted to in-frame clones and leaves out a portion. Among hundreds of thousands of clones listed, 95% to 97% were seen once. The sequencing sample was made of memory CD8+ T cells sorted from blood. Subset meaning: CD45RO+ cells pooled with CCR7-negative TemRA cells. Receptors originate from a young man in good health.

The CDR3, as DNA: TGTGCCAGCTCGCCGGGGTGGCGGGAGTACAATGAGCAGTTCTTC. It codes for CASSPGWREYNEQFF. The gene calls are TRBV27 and TRBJ2-1; 7 bases fit TRBD2. The CDR3 is 15 residues long. V dropped 8 bases and J dropped 4; count of bases not matched to a gene: 11. Germline V gene lookup returns CDR1 MNHEY and CDR2 SMNVEV (reference sequence).

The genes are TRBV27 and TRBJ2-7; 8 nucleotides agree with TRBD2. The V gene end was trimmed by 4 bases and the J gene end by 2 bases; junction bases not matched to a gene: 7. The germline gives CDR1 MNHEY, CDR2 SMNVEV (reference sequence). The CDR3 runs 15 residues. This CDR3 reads CASSSGTSLPYEQYF. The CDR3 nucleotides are TGTGCCAGCAGTTCCGGGACTAGTTTGCCCTACGAGCAGTACTTC.

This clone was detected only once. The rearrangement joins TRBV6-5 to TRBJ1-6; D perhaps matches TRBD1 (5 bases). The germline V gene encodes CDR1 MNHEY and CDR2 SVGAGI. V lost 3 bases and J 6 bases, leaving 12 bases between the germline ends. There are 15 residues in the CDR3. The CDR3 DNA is TGTGCCAGCAGTTATGCCGGGACTGGTAATTCACCCCTCCACTTT. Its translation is CASSYAGTGNSPLHF.

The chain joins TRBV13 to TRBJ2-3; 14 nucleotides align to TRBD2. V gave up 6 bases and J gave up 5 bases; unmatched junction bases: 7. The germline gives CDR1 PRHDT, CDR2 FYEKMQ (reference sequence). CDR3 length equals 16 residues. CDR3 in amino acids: CASRPTSGRVKDTQYF. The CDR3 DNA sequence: TGTGCCAGCAGACCGACTAGCGGGAGGGTGAAAGATACGCAGTATTTT.

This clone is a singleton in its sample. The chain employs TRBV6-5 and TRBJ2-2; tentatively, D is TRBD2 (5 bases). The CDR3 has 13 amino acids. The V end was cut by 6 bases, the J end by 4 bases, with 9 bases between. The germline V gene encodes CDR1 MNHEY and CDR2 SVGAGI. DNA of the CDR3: TGTGCCAGCAGCCCTACTAGCACCGGGGAGCTGTTTTTT. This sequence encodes CASSPTSTGELFF.

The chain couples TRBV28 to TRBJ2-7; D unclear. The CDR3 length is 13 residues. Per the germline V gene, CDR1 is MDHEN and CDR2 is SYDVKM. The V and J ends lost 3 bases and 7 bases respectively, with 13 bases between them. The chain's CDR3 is CASSFTPPGEQYF. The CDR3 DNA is TGTGCCAGCAGTTTTACGCCCCCCGGGGAGCAGTACTTC.

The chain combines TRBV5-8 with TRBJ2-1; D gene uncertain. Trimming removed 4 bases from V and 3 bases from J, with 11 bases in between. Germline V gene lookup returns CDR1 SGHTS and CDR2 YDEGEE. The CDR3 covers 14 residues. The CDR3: CASSRLVSYNEQFF. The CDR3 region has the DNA TGTGCCAGCAGCCGCCTTGTCAGCTACAATGAGCAGTTCTTC.

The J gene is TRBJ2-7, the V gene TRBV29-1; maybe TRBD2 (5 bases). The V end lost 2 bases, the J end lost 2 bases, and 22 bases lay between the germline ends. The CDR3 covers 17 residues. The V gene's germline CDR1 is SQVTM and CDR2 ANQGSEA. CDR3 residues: CSVEMRVFEGSTYEQYF. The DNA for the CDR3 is TGCAGCGTTGAAATGAGGGTGTTTGAAGGGTCTACCTACGAGCAGTACTTC.

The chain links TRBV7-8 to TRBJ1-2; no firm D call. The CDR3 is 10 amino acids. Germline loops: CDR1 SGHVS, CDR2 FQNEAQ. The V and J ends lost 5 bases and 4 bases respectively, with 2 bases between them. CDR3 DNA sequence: TGTGCCAGCAGCCCCTATGGCTACACCTTC. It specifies CASSPYGYTF.

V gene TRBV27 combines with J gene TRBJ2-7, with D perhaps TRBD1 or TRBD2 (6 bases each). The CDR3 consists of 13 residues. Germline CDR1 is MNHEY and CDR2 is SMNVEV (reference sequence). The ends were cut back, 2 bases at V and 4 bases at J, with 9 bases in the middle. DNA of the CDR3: TGTGCCAGCAGTTTAAGGAGGGGGTACGAGCAGTACTTC. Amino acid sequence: CASSLRRGYEQYF.

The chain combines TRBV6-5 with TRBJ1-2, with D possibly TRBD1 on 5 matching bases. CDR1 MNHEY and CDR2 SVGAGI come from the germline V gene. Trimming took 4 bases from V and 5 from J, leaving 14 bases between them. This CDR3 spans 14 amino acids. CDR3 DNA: TGTGCCAGCAGTTGGGATGGGGGGAGGTATGGCTACACCTTC. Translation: CASSWDGGRYGYTF.

The CDR3 sequence is CASWWTGGDEQYF. As DNA, the CDR3 is TGTGCCAGCTGGTGGACAGGGGGCGACGAGCAGTACTTC. The chain couples TRBV2 to TRBJ2-7; 11 bases align to TRBD1. J was trimmed by 5 bases and V by 8 bases; bases with no gene match: 5. Germline CDR1 is SNHLY and CDR2 is FYNNEI. The CDR3 totals 13 residues.

The DNA for the CDR3 is TGTGCCAGCAGTTTGGGAGGGGCCCAGGCCTACGAGCAGTACTTC. Translating gives CASSLGGAQAYEQYF. This chain connects TRBV28 to TRBJ2-7, with TRBD2 identical over 7 bases. The CDR3 length is 15 residues. The germline gives CDR1 MDHEN, CDR2 SYDVKM. V dropped 3 bases and J dropped 2; count of bases not matched to a gene: 7.

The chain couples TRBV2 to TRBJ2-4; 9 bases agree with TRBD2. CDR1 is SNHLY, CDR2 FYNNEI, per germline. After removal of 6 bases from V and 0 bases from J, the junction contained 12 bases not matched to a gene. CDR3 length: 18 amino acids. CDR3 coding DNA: TGTGCCAGCAGCCCTAGCGGGACCTCGCAGATAGCCAAAAACATTCAGTACTTC. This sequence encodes CASSPSGTSQIAKNIQYF.

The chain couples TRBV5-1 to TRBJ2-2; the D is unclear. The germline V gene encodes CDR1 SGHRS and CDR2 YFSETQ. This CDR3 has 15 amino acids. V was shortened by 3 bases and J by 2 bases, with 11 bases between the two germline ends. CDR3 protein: CASSWRLPNTGELFF. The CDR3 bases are TGCGCCAGCAGCTGGAGACTTCCTAACACCGGGGAGCTGTTTTTT.

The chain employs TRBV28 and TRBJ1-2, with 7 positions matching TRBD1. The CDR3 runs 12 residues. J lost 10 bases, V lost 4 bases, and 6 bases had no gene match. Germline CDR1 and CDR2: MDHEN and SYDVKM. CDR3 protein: CASSSRTGDYTF. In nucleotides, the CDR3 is TGTGCCAGCAGTTCTAGGACAGGAGACTACACCTTC.

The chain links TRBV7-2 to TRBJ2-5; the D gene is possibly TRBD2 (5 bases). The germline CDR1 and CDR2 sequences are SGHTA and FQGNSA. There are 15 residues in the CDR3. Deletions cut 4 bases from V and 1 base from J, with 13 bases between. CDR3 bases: TGTGCCAGCAGCTCAGTAATAGCGCTCCAAGAGACCCAGTACTTC. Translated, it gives CASSSVIALQETQYF.

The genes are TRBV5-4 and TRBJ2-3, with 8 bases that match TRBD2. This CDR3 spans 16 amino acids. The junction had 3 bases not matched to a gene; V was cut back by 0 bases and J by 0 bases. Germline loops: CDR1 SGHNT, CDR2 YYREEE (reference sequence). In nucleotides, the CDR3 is TGTGCCAGCAGCTTGGCCGGGACTAGAAGCACAGATACGCAGTATTTT. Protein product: CASSLAGTRSTDTQYF. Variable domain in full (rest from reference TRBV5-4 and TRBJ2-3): ETGVTQSPTHLIKTRGQQVTLRCSSQSGHNTVSWYQQALGQGPQFIFQYYREEENGRGNFPPRFSGLQFPNYSSELNVNALELDDSALYLCASSLAGTRSTDTQYFGPGTRLTVL.

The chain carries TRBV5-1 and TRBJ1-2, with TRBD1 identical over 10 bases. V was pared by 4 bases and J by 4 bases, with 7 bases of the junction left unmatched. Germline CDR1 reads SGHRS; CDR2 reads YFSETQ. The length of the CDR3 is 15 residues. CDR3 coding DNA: TGCGCCAGCAGCCCTCCCTGGGACAGGGGCTATGGCTACACCTTC. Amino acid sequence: CASSPPWDRGYGYTF.

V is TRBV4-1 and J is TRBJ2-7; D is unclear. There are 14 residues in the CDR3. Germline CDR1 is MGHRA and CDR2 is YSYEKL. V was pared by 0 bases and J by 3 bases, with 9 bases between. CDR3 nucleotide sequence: TGCGCCAGCAGCCAAGACCCTGAAGGCTACGAGCAGTACTTC. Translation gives CASSQDPEGYEQYF.

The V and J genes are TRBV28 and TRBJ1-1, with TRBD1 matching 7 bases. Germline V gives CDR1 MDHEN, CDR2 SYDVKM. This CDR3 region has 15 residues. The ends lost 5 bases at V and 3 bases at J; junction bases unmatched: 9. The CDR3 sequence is CASSPLTGWDTEAFF. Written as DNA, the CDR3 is TGTGCCAGCAGTCCCCTGACAGGGTGGGACACTGAAGCTTTCTTT. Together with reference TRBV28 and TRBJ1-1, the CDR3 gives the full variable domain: DVKVTQSSRYLVKRTGEKVFLECVQDMDHENMFWYRQDPGLGLRLIYFSYDVKMKEKGDIPEGYSVSREKKERFSLILESASTNQTSMYLCASSPLTGWDTEAFFGQGTRLTVV.

CDR3 sequence reads: CASSLDRVGELFF. The CDR3 region has the DNA TGTGCCAGCAGTTTAGACAGGGTCGGGGAGCTGTTTTTT. The chain employs TRBV28 and TRBJ2-2; 7 bases line up with TRBD1. CDR1 is MDHEN and CDR2 is SYDVKM in the germline V gene. Losses at the gene ends were 2 bases for V and 7 bases for J; bases not matched to a gene: 1. This CDR3 spans 13 amino acids.

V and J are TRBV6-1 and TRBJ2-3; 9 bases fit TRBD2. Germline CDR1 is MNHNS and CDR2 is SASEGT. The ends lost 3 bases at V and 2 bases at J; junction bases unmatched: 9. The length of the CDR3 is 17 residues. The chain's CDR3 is CASSEFRLAVVTDTQYF. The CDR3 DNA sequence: TGTGCCAGCAGTGAGTTTCGACTAGCGGTAGTCACAGATACGCAGTATTTT.

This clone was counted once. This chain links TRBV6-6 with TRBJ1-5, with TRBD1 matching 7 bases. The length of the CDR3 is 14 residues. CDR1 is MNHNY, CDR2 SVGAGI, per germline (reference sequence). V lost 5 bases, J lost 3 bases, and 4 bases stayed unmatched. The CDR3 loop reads CASSTGEANQPQHF. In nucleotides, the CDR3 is TGTGCCAGCAGTACAGGGGAAGCCAATCAGCCCCAGCATTTT.

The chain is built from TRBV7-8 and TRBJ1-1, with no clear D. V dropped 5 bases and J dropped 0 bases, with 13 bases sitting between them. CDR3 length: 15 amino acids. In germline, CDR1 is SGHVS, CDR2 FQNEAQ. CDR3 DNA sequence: TGTGCCAGCAGCCCGACGACATTCATGAACACTGAAGCTTTCTTT. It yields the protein CASSPTTFMNTEAFF.